A selection of T cell receptor beta chains follows, all from one sample in a study of T-cell memory formation after mild COVID-19. Each CDR3 protein is one row after TCRdb ran MiXCR on the 5' RACE reads. The sample yields 14,000 to 15,000 distinct CDR3 sequences, roughly 23% seen once. Sequences were obtained from PBMCs or a T cell subset sorted from them (not recorded which). The source is a man aged 18-30 years who had mild COVID-19 (a few samples of this study predate the infection). Cell type and time point are not known. Both conserved end residues are part of each CDR3. D genes are given only for firm matches. Clone size is given for some rows only: seen once, a few or many times, or a class if the clone is expanded.

v_call	clone_size	d_call	j_call	cdr3_nt	cdr3_aa
TRBV6-5	many	NA	TRBJ1-6	TGTGCCAGCAGTCCAGGGTTCGAACCCTCCTATGGCTATAATTCACCCCTCCACTTT	CASSPGFEPSYGYNSPLHF
TRBV12-3/TRBV12-4	medium-sized	NA	TRBJ2-1	TGTGCCAGCAGTTTACTAGTTAACAATGAGCAGTTCTTC	CASSLLVNNEQFF
TRBV5-1	many	NA	TRBJ2-5	TGCGCCAGCAGCTTGGCCAGCTTAGGCCCGCAAGAGACCCAGTACTTC	CASSLASLGPQETQYF
TRBV12-3/TRBV12-4	NA	NA	TRBJ2-1	TGTGCCAGCAGTTTGAGGAGGTCCGTGGATGAGCAGTTCTTC	CASSLRRSVDEQFF
TRBV11-2	NA	NA	TRBJ2-1	TGTGCCAGCAGCGCGTGGTCCCAGGGGTTCTTC	CASSAWSQGFF
TRBV5-5	few	NA	TRBJ2-1	TGTGCCAGCAGCCGGGGCGGGGGCGGATACAATGAGCAGTTCTTC	CASSRGGGGYNEQFF
TRBV11-1	many	NA	TRBJ2-1	TGTGCCAGCAGCCGCCCCCCCCGCTGGGTAAGATCCTACAATGAGCAGTTCTTC	CASSRPPRWVRSYNEQFF
TRBV9	many	NA	TRBJ2-1	TGTGCCAGCAGCTTGGGGACTTCGACCTACAATGAGCAGTTCTTC	CASSLGTSTYNEQFF
TRBV24-1	many	NA	TRBJ2-1	TGTGCCACCCCGCCGTATATTTTGGGTGTGAATGAGCAGTTCTTC	CATPPYILGVNEQFF
TRBV2	NA	NA	TRBJ2-1	TGTGCCAGCAGTGTGAGGTCCCTTGGGAATGAGCAGTTCTTC	CASSVRSLGNEQFF
TRBV7-2	many	TRBD2	TRBJ2-2	TGTGCCAGCAGCTTAGCGGGAGGAGGTAGCGGGCTCACGAACACCGGGGAGCTGTTTTTT	CASSLAGGGSGLTNTGELFF
TRBV12-3/TRBV12-4	many	NA	TRBJ1-1	TGTGCCAGCACCGATGTTGTCGCTGAAGCTTTCTTT	CASTDVVAEAFF
TRBV5-1	many	NA	TRBJ1-4	TGCGCCAGCAGCACTAGACAGTTTGAAAAACTGTTTTTT	CASSTRQFEKLFF
TRBV6-5	few	NA	TRBJ1-1	TGTGCCAGCAGTATGGGGGGGACTGAAGCTTTCTTT	CASSMGGTEAFF
TRBV7-9	many	TRBD1	TRBJ2-7	TGTGCCAGCAGCCCTTCCCCTGGGGACAGGGGTTACGAGCAGTACTTC	CASSPSPGDRGYEQYF
TRBV11-1	many	NA	TRBJ2-3	TGTGCCAGCAGTCGAGACTGGTACACATCAGATACGCAGTATTTT	CASSRDWYTSDTQYF
TRBV6-2/TRBV6-3	few	TRBD1	TRBJ1-1	TGTGCCAGCAGCCTATCGGACAGGGAGCGCGCTTTCTTT	CASSLSDRERAFF
TRBV20-1	many	TRBD2	TRBJ2-3	TGCAGTGCTCTAAGCGGGGGCACAGATACGCAGTATTTT	CSALSGGTDTQYF
TRBV20-1	NA	NA	TRBJ1-2	TGCAGTGCTGGGCTGGGCCGAGGAGGCTACACCTTC	CSAGLGRGGYTF
TRBV6-4	NA	NA	TRBJ2-1	TGTGCCAGCAGTGACGGCAGGGGACCTTACAATGAGCAGTTCTTC	CASSDGRGPYNEQFF
TRBV7-8	many	TRBD1	TRBJ1-5	TGTGCCAGCAGCACGGACAGGGGGGAGAATCAGCCCCAGCATTTT	CASSTDRGENQPQHF
TRBV4-3	few	NA	TRBJ2-3	TGCGCCAGCAGCCAAGCGTCCGGGGGCCCAGATACGCAGTATTTT	CASSQASGGPDTQYF